The next 6 T cell receptor beta chains were all read from a single sample in a study of T cell responses to AZD1222 COVID-19 vaccine. TCRdb's copy holds only in-frame clones and misses some; the assay was immunoSEQ multiplex PCR. The repertoire holds 85,000 to 90,000 clones, with roughly nine tenths as singletons. Here the sequenced sample was peripheral blood, taken 28 days after the second AZD1222 dose. These receptors came from an adult who received the AZD1222 COVID-19 vaccine.

This clone showed up just once. The V and J genes are TRBV28 and TRBJ2-5; 10 positions agree with TRBD1. Germline V gives CDR1 MDHEN, CDR2 SYDVKM. The CDR3 covers 14 residues. V gave up 9 bases and J gave up 3 bases; unmatched junction bases: 7. For the CDR3, the DNA is TGTGCCAGTCTGCCCGGGACAGGGGAAGAGACCCAGTACTTC. Translating it yields CASLPGTGEETQYF. Using reference TRBV28 and TRBJ2-5 for the parts outside the CDR3, the full variable domain is DVKVTQSSRYLVKRTGEKVFLECVQDMDHENMFWYRQDPGLGLRLIYFSYDVKMKEKGDIPEGYSVSREKKERFSLILESASTNQTSMYLCASLPGTGEETQYFGPGTRLLVL.

On this clone: Germline is not matched at one junction end, which may reflect a read error. The V call is TRBV7-7, the J call TRBJ1-2; weak D call: TRBD1 (6 bases). The CDR3 spans 15 residues. Germline CDR1 is SSHAT and CDR2 is FNYEAQ (reference sequence). Written as DNA, the CDR3 is TGTGCTAGCAGCCTGGATCCAGGGGTTAACTATGGCTACACCTTC. Translated, it gives CASSLDPGVNYGYTF. Full variable domain (missing parts from reference TRBV7-7 and TRBJ1-2): GAGVSQSPRYKVTKRGQDVTLRCDPISSHATLYWYQQALGQGPEFLTYFNYEAQPDKSGLPSDRFSAERPEGSISTLTIQRTEQRDSAMYRCASSLDPGVNYGYTFGSGTRLTVV.

The chain links TRBV20-1 to TRBJ1-1; 8 nucleotides align to TRBD1. The CDR3 is made up of 11 amino acids. The germline V gene encodes CDR1 DFQATT and CDR2 SNEGSKA (reference sequence). V lost 6 bases to trimming and J lost 8 bases; unmatched junction nucleotides: 5. The CDR3 coding sequence is TGCAGTGCAATTGACAGGGGAGAAGCTTTCTTT. Protein: CSAIDRGEAFF.

The CDR3: CAWSDRANTDTQYF. CDR3 DNA: TGTGCCTGGAGTGACAGGGCCAACACAGATACGCAGTATTTT. The rearrangement uses TRBV30 and TRBJ2-3; the D gene is possibly TRBD1 (6 bases). This CDR3 comprises 14 residues. The ends were cut back, 1 base at V and 2 bases at J, with 10 bases in the middle. The germline V gene encodes CDR1 GTSNPN and CDR2 SVGIG (reference sequence).

V gene TRBV12-3 or TRBV12-4 combines with J gene TRBJ1-3; 7 bases fit TRBD1. The trim removed 10 bases at V and 14 bases at J, leaving 17 bases unmatched. This CDR3 contains 13 residues. The CDR3 spells CATDVPGQARLYF. The CDR3 DNA is TGTGCCACCGACGTCCCCGGACAGGCCAGATTATATTTT.

CDR3 nucleotides: TGTGCCAGCAGCTTGTCGACAGGGACCGGCTATGGCTACACCTTC. Its translation is CASSLSTGTGYGYTF. This rearrangement joins TRBV7-2 to TRBJ1-2, with 7 bases that match TRBD1. With 3 bases clipped from V and 4 bases from J, the junction kept 8 bases outside the gene matches. Per germline, CDR1 SGHTA and CDR2 FQGNSA. This CDR3 has 15 residues.